This T cell receptor (beta chain) came from a study of siplizumab effects on memory and regulatory T cells. Study conclusions and caveats: Siplizumab significantly reduced alloreactive sequences traceable to unstimulated CD4+ memory cells. For siplizumab cultures, the suppressive function of their proliferating Tregs was not confirmed. On average, about 70% of mappable alloreactive CD4+ clones were Treg-derived under siplizumab, against about 29% in controls. Researchers could not give a naive or memory phenotype to roughly 75-95% of proliferating CD4+ or CD8+ clones.

CDR1 SGHRS and CDR2 YFSETQ come from the germline V gene. V shed 3 bases, J shed 0 bases, and the junction held 6 bases outside the gene matches. This CDR3 is built from 17 residues. The data were produced by immunoSEQ multiplex PCR, yet TCRdb's version contains in-frame clones alone and is incomplete. The sample records around 100,000 clones, about 91% being singletons. On this clone: The antigen is unknown.

Sequences were obtained from CD4+ T cells sorted from blood. The receptor comes from a human donor in good health. The chain couples TRBV5-1 to TRBJ2-2, with TRBD2 matching 9 bases. CDR3 protein: CASSWGLAGPNTGELFF. In DNA, the CDR3 is TGCGCCAGCAGCTGGGGCCTAGCGGGGCCGAACACCGGGGAGCTGTTTTTT.